One sample yielded the 23 T cell receptor beta chains listed below, sequenced in a study of CD8 T cells in ankylosing spondylitis. Their cognate antigens are unknown. TCRdb passed the 5' RACE reads through MiXCR, listing each CDR3 protein once. The top ten hold about 15% of the sample, which has roughly 400,000 distinct CDR3 sequences, 20% to 25% seen once. Study outcomes and limitations: What seemed typical of ankylosing spondylitis blood was a TCR beta motif built from several highly homologous variants.

Source material: blood, either unsorted or a sorted T cell fraction (not recorded which). These receptors were obtained from a male donor with ankylosing spondylitis.

This chain uses TRBV20-1 with TRBJ2-7; 9 bases align to TRBD1. The CDR3 spans 14 residues. V dropped 2 bases and J dropped 6; count of bases not matched to a gene: 8. CDR1 DFQATT and CDR2 SNEGSKA come from the germline V gene (reference sequence). The CDR3: CSARRDRVVSEQYF. Written as DNA, the CDR3 is TGCAGTGCTAGACGGGACAGGGTAGTAAGCGAGCAGTACTTC.

V is TRBV29-1 and J is TRBJ2-2; D unclear. Trimming cost V 0 bases and J 6 bases, with 8 bases left between them. The germline CDR1 and CDR2 sequences are SQVTM and ANQGSEA. The CDR3 covers 13 residues. The CDR3 spells CSVEDGYPGELFF. The CDR3 DNA sequence: TGCAGCGTTGAAGATGGGTACCCCGGGGAGCTGTTTTTT.

This clonotype has just a few counts. The chain couples TRBV29-1 to TRBJ2-3; the D gene is possibly TRBD2 (5 bases). CDR1 is SQVTM and CDR2 is ANQGSEA in the germline V gene. Trimming shortened V by 7 bases and J by 6 bases, and 11 bases separated the two germline ends. The CDR3 runs to 11 residues. The CDR3 DNA follows: TGCAGCGCTGCCCCGGGGGATACGCAGTATTTT. Its protein product is CSAAPGDTQYF.

The genes are TRBV28 and TRBJ2-1; TRBD2 matches at 8 bases. Trimming at V came to 3 bases and at J to 5 bases, leaving 9 bases not matched to a gene. CDR1 and CDR2 (germline): MDHEN, SYDVKM. CDR3 length: 16 residues. In nucleotides, the CDR3 is TGTGCCAGCAGTTTCGCCCATAGCGGGATTAACAATGAGCAGTTCTTC. It codes for CASSFAHSGINNEQFF.

This clonotype was counted only a few times. The genes are TRBV7-2 and TRBJ1-5; a possible D gene is TRBD1 (6 bases). Germline V CDR1 and CDR2: SGHTA, FQGNSA. The length of the CDR3 is 17 residues. V dropped 2 bases and J dropped 0 bases, with 14 bases sitting between them. The CDR3 sequence: CASSLYGGADSNQPQHF. The DNA of the CDR3 is TGTGCCAGCAGCTTATATGGGGGGGCCGATAGCAATCAGCCCCAGCATTTT. The full variable domain, its missing parts supplied by reference TRBV7-2 and TRBJ1-5, is GAGVSQSPSNKVTEKGKDVELRCDPISGHTALYWYRQSLGQGLEFLIYFQGNSAPDKSGLPSDRFSAERTGGSVSTLTIQRTQQEDSAVYLCASSLYGGADSNQPQHFGDGTRLSIL.

This clonotype was counted between two and nine times. The CDR3 DNA reads as TGTGCCAGCAGCCCGGACGCAAGAGCTAACTATGGCTACACCTTC. As protein: CASSPDARANYGYTF. This chain connects TRBV3-1 to TRBJ1-2; D call uncertain. Trimming shortened V by 4 bases and J by 0 bases, and 12 bases separated the two germline ends. The V gene's germline CDR1 is LGHDT and CDR2 YNNKEL (reference sequence). There are 15 residues in the CDR3.

This clonotype turned up a few times. The chain carries TRBV20-1 and TRBJ2-1; the match to TRBD2 covers 11 bases. Germline V gives CDR1 DFQATT, CDR2 SNEGSKA (reference sequence). The CDR3 loop spans 15 amino acids. J was trimmed by 3 bases and V by 6 bases; bases with no gene match: 7. The CDR3 is CSAALAGDIYNEQFF. In nucleotides, the CDR3 is TGCAGTGCGGCACTAGCGGGAGATATCTACAATGAGCAGTTCTTC.

This clonotype was observed many times. The rearrangement joins TRBV5-1 to TRBJ2-7; weak D call: TRBD1 (6 bases). The germline gives CDR1 SGHRS, CDR2 YFSETQ. With 3 bases removed from V and 4 bases from J, the gap between germline ends came to 23 bases. This CDR3 spans 17 amino acids. The CDR3 region is CASSSKRGFFDVYEQYF. CDR3 nucleotides: TGCGCCAGCAGCTCAAAAAGGGGGTTTTTTGATGTTTACGAGCAGTACTTC.

This clonotype was seen more than once but under ten times. The chain couples TRBV29-1 to TRBJ1-3, with a possible D match to TRBD1 (6 bases). The length of the CDR3 is 13 residues. Germline CDR1 and CDR2: SQVTM and ANQGSEA. V dropped 7 bases and J dropped 8 bases, with 18 bases sitting between them. CDR3 residues: CSGILGGRHTIYF. The CDR3 DNA follows: TGCAGCGGGATCCTTGGGGGGCGGCACACCATATATTTT.

This clonotype was seen more than once but under ten times. The V call is TRBV19, the J call TRBJ1-1; weak D call: TRBD1 (5 bases). The germline gives CDR1 LNHDA, CDR2 SQIVND (reference sequence). The V and J ends lost 7 bases and 5 bases respectively, with 17 bases between them. The CDR3 has 14 amino acids. The CDR3 sequence: CASIKHRGGTEAFF. CDR3 DNA sequence: TGTGCCAGTATTAAACACCGGGGGGGAACTGAAGCTTTCTTT. Full variable domain (remainder filled in from reference TRBV19 and TRBJ1-1): DGGITQSPKYLFRKEGQNVTLSCEQNLNHDAMYWYRQDPGQGLRLIYYSQIVNDFQKGDIAEGYSVSREKKESFPLTVTSAQKNPTAFYLCASIKHRGGTEAFFGQGTRLTVV.

This clonotype was observed a few times. The gene calls are TRBV19 and TRBJ2-1; 8 positions agree with TRBD2. The CDR3 runs to 15 residues. Unmatched junction bases numbered 11, after V lost 3 bases and J lost 10 bases. From germline, CDR1 is LNHDA and CDR2 SQIVND (reference sequence). As DNA, the CDR3 is TGTGCCAGTAGTATGGCCGGGAGGGTCGGGATGGAGCAGTTCTTC. It translates to CASSMAGRVGMEQFF. Supplemented by reference TRBV19 and TRBJ2-1, the full variable domain reads DGGITQSPKYLFRKEGQNVTLSCEQNLNHDAMYWYRQDPGQGLRLIYYSQIVNDFQKGDIAEGYSVSREKKESFPLTVTSAQKNPTAFYLCASSMAGRVGMEQFFGPGTRLTVL.

This clonotype appeared many times. The chain joins TRBV7-8 to TRBJ1-1, with no clear D. Germline V gene data show CDR1 as SGHVS and CDR2 as FQNEAQ. This CDR3 has 14 amino acids. The V end lost 4 bases, the J end lost 1 base, and 10 bases lay between the germline ends. The CDR3 region is CASSYHTRNTEAFF. For the CDR3, the DNA is TGTGCCAGCAGCTACCACACGAGGAACACTGAAGCTTTCTTT.

The chain carries TRBV7-8 and TRBJ2-3, with 8 nucleotides matching TRBD1. The germline CDR1 and CDR2 sequences are SGHVS and FQNEAQ. V lost 6 bases, J lost 3 bases, and 5 bases stayed unmatched. CDR3 size: 14 residues. CDR3 nucleotide sequence: TGTGCCAGCAGTCCCAACAGGGGGACAGATACGCAGTATTTT. Translated, it gives CASSPNRGTDTQYF.

The chain couples TRBV11-3 to TRBJ2-5; TRBD1 matches 9 bases. CDR3 length: 16 amino acids. Germline CDR1 SGHNT, CDR2 YENEEA. The junction had 8 bases not matched to a gene; V was cut back by 2 bases and J by 4 bases. The DNA for the CDR3 is TGTGCCAGCAGCTTAATTGGACAGGGGTATGGAGAGACCCAGTACTTC. Translated: CASSLIGQGYGETQYF.

DNA for the CDR3: TGTGCCAGCAAAAGATCAGGCGTTGAAACTGGGGCCAACGTCCTGACTTTC. It translates to CASKRSGVETGANVLTF. The chain joins TRBV6-1 to TRBJ2-6; D gene unclear. Trimming took off 7 bases at V and 2 bases at J, with 18 bases between the two ends. The V gene's germline CDR1 is MNHNS and CDR2 SASEGT. The CDR3 spans 17 residues.

This clonotype was detected many times. The genes are TRBV28 and TRBJ2-2; D gene unclear. The CDR3 is 14 amino acids. The V gene's germline CDR1 is MDHEN and CDR2 SYDVKM. The ends were cut back, 3 bases at V and 1 base at J, with 6 bases in the middle. This CDR3 is CASSFLGNTGELFF. CDR3 DNA sequence: TGTGCCAGCAGTTTCTTGGGGAACACCGGGGAGCTGTTTTTT.

This clonotype was picked up a small number of times. The rearrangement uses TRBV18 and TRBJ1-5, with unresolved D. CDR1 KGHSH and CDR2 LQKENI come from the germline V gene. Trimming removed 4 bases from V and 3 bases from J, with 10 bases in between. This CDR3 is 14 amino acids long. The CDR3 DNA reads as TGTGCCAGCTCACTTGATCAGGTCAATCAGCCCCAGCATTTT. Protein: CASSLDQVNQPQHF. Supplemented by reference TRBV18 and TRBJ1-5, the full variable domain reads NAGVMQNPRHLVRRRGQEARLRCSPMKGHSHVYWYRQLPEEGLKFMVYLQKENIIDESGMPKERFSAEFPKEGPSILRIQQVVRGDSAAYFCASSLDQVNQPQHFGDGTRLSIL.

This clonotype was seen more than once but under ten times. This rearrangement joins TRBV7-9 to TRBJ2-5; the D gene is possibly TRBD2 (6 bases). Germline V lookup: CDR1 SEHNR, CDR2 FQNEAQ (reference sequence). The germline V and J ends were trimmed by 5 bases and 3 bases, with 16 bases remaining between them. This CDR3 is 15 amino acids long. For the CDR3, the DNA is TGTGCCAGCAGCCCCCTGGAGGGGTTGAAAGAGACCCAGTACTTC. It is translated as CASSPLEGLKETQYF.

The genes are TRBV19 and TRBJ2-5, with 13 bases aligning to TRBD2. The trim removed 4 bases at V and 7 bases at J, leaving 15 bases unmatched. The germline V gene has CDR1 LNHDA and CDR2 SQIVND (reference sequence). The CDR3 is 18 amino acids. The chain's CDR3 is CASSTVRLAGGLSATQYF. In DNA form, the CDR3 reads TGTGCCAGTAGTACCGTGAGACTAGCGGGAGGACTCTCAGCGACCCAGTACTTC. Combining the CDR3 with reference TRBV19 and TRBJ2-5 gives the whole variable domain DGGITQSPKYLFRKEGQNVTLSCEQNLNHDAMYWYRQDPGQGLRLIYYSQIVNDFQKGDIAEGYSVSREKKESFPLTVTSAQKNPTAFYLCASSTVRLAGGLSATQYFGPGTRLLVL.

This chain uses TRBV20-1 with TRBJ2-1; no firm D call. This CDR3 region has 12 residues. Between the trimmed V and J ends, which lost 3 bases and 3 bases, there was a span of 6 bases. Per germline, CDR1 DFQATT and CDR2 SNEGSKA (reference sequence). For the CDR3, the DNA is TGCAGTGCTAGTCCGTACTACAATGAGCAGTTCTTC. This sequence encodes CSASPYYNEQFF.

The gene calls are TRBV7-9 and TRBJ1-1; D gene uncertain. Trimming took off 3 bases at V and 5 bases at J, with 13 bases between the two ends. CDR3 length: 14 amino acids. Germline loops: CDR1 SEHNR, CDR2 FQNEAQ (reference sequence). CDR3 sequence (DNA): TGTGCCAGCAGCTTTACTGCTTCTAGTACTGAAGCTTTCTTT. This gives the protein CASSFTASSTEAFF.

The J gene is TRBJ2-1, the V gene TRBV11-2; TRBD2 agrees at 15 bases. The CDR3 loop spans 17 amino acids. CDR1 is SGHAT and CDR2 is FQNNGV in the germline V gene. V shed 4 bases, J shed 6 bases, and the junction held 7 bases outside the gene matches. Here the CDR3 DNA reads TGTGCCAGCAGCTCAATTGTGGGACTAGCGGGAGGCAATGAGCAGTTCTTC. Amino acids: CASSSIVGLAGGNEQFF.

This chain uses TRBV7-8 with TRBJ2-7; 7 bases line up with TRBD1. The germline CDR1 and CDR2 sequences are SGHVS and FQNEAQ. V was pared by 0 bases and J by 3 bases, with 5 bases of the junction left unmatched. There are 15 residues in the CDR3. In DNA form, the CDR3 reads TGTGCCAGCAGCTTAGCGATCAACAGGGGCTACGAGCAGTACTTC. Amino acids: CASSLAINRGYEQYF.